This T cell receptor (beta chain) was retrieved from a study of a mutant IDH1 vaccine in newly diagnosed glioma (dated by TCRdb to about 2021). Regarding the study in general: Across visits V03 through V10, patients got a total of eight vaccinations, given in weeks 1, 3, 5, 7, 11, 15, 19 and 23. Vaccination started 4-6 weeks after radiotherapy alone, or was given together with temozolomide cycles in the groups whose treatment included chemotherapy. Peripheral blood was collected at six visits: V03 (baseline), V05, V07, V10, V12 and V13. Longitudinal TCRB deep sequencing was performed for 20 to 30 treated patients wherever samples were available for exploratory analyses. Of the roughly 30 treated patients, 62.5% were male and around 40% were female, and a mean age of 40.4 years was recorded. Before enrollment, patients had received standard therapy of radiotherapy alone, temozolomide alone, or radiochemotherapy with temozolomide; most received the combination. What the authors observed across the whole study: According to the authors, sample limitations meant that analyses of patient blood samples could not be reproduced. PBMC samples for TCRB deep sequencing were selected based on availability. No apparent relationship was observed between pseudoprogression and alterations in the top peripheral T cell clonotypes detected by TCRB sequencing. Immune responses induced by the vaccine were seen in approximately 93% of patients across multiple MHC alleles.

Reading the germline V gene gives CDR1 ENHRY and CDR2 SYGVKD. The CDR3 covers 14 residues, taking in both the cysteine and the phenylalanine. Only the CDR3 DNA stays, 42 bases, in frame from base 1. V is reduced by 6 bases and J by 4 bases, leaving a spacing of 16 bases between them. Libraries were constructed by the immunoSEQ multiplex PCR assay. Rearranged TCR beta chain sequences were amplified with the hsTCRB Kit following the manufacturer's protocol. TCRB libraries were sequenced on an Illumina MiSeq. In the source study's methods: The proprietary platform of the kit vendor was used for demultiplexing, trimming and gene mapping. TCRdb carries this immuneACCESS record with in-frame sequences only. Its versions omit some clonotypes, under half of them owing to an unresolved V gene in the studies checked, with the rest unexplained. V, J and clone size are taken as reported in that table, and D and trimming were inferred from the DNA itself. This sample lists 40,000 or so clones; around 74% were detected once. Approximately 5.3% of the sample lies in the top ten.

Note on this clone: Its binding antigen is unknown. No base quality information exists; no much larger clone differs at one position.

The sample's time point label, decoded: week 23, last vaccination. Each vaccine dose was 300 ug of a 20-mer mutant IDH1 peptide in Montanide, given subcutaneously with topical imiquimod. Donors had newly diagnosed WHO grade 3 or 4 IDH1-mutant astrocytomas with loss of nuclear ATRX. The samples were drawn from NOA16, a multicentre, single-arm, open-label phase I trial in Germany that tested a mutant IDH1 peptide vaccine in humans for the first time. Genomic DNA for TCRB sequencing was isolated from EDTA blood with the DNeasy Blood and Tissue Kit. The chain couples TRBV10-3 to TRBJ2-7; the D segment may tentatively be TRBD1 or TRBD2, each giving 5 matched bases. Source: PBMCs, taken from a glioma patient whose treatment included an IDH1 peptide vaccine. The TCR was taken from a man aged 45-65 years with glioma. In nucleotides, the sequence is TGTGCCATCAGACAGGACTCCGGGGCATACGAGCAGTACTTC. Its protein reads: CAIRQDSGAYEQYF.